The rows below give T cell receptor beta chains drawn from one sample of a study of PD-L1 blockade in urothelial cancer. Here immunoSEQ multiplex PCR was the method, and the copy in TCRdb shows in-frame clones only, minus some. The sample contains about 110,000 clones, around 93% of which appear only once. Sequences were derived from PBMCs, sampled around atezolizumab (anti-PD-L1) treatment. The source of these receptors is a man aged 60-69 years with urothelial cancer. The CDR3 runs from the conserved cysteine through the conserved F or W. D genes are given only for firm matches. For some rows the clone size is stated as once, few or many, or as a class when expanded; others skip it.

CDR3 DNA	CDR3 protein	J gene	V gene	D gene	clone size
TGTGCCAGCAGTCCCGGGACTAGCGGGAGGAAATACGAGCAGTACTTC	CASSPGTSGRKYEQYF	TRBJ2-7	TRBV27	TRBD2	.
TGTGCCAGCAGTGTGAGGGCAGAGACCCAGTACTTC	CASSVRAETQYF	TRBJ2-5	TRBV6-1	.	.
TGTGCCAGCAGCGCGGGACTAGCGGGACAAGATGAGCAGTTCTTC	CASSAGLAGQDEQFF	TRBJ2-1	TRBV9	TRBD2	.
TGTGCCAGCACCAAGGGACAGGCCGCTGAAGCTTTCTTT	CASTKGQAAEAFF	TRBJ1-1	TRBV5-5	TRBD1	.
TGTGCCAGCAGTGTGACAAGAGCCTACGAGCAGTACTTC	CASSVTRAYEQYF	TRBJ2-7	TRBV2	.	few
TGTGCCAGCAGTTTTGAGGGACAGGGGGGCCGAGAGACCCAGTACTTC	CASSFEGQGGRETQYF	TRBJ2-5	TRBV6-6	TRBD1	once
TGCGCCAGCAGCTCACAGGGGGTCGATGAGCAGTTCTTC	CASSSQGVDEQFF	TRBJ2-1	TRBV5-1	TRBD1	few
TGTGCCAGCTCACCGACAGGGGGCAAGACTGAAGCTTTCTTT	CASSPTGGKTEAFF	TRBJ1-1	TRBV18	TRBD1	.
TGCGCCAGCAGTAACGGAGTCCAAGAGACCCAGTACTTC	CASSNGVQETQYF	TRBJ2-5	TRBV10-2	.	.
TGTGCCAGTAGTCCCGGGACTAGCGGGAGGACCCAGTACTTC	CASSPGTSGRTQYF	TRBJ2-5	TRBV19	TRBD2	.
TGCGCCAGCAGCCAAGATACGGACACTGAAGCTTTCTTT	CASSQDTDTEAFF	TRBJ1-1	TRBV4-3	.	.
TGCGCCAGCAGCCTTTCGACAGGTACCACCTACGAGCAGTACTTC	CASSLSTGTTYEQYF	TRBJ2-7	TRBV5-1	.	.
TGCGCCAGCAGCCCTAGAGGATGGTCAATGAACACTGAAGCTTTCTTT	CASSPRGWSMNTEAFF	TRBJ1-1	TRBV5-1	.	.
TGTGCCTGGACCCGGGACTTCGCCTACGAGCAGTACTTC	CAWTRDFAYEQYF	TRBJ2-7	TRBV30	.	.
TGTGCCAGCAGTTACAGGGCAGGGAGAAACACCATATATTTT	CASSYRAGRNTIYF	TRBJ1-3	TRBV6-5	.	.
TGTGCCAGCAGTCTGGAGGTGGGGATCTCTGGAAACACCATATATTTT	CASSLEVGISGNTIYF	TRBJ1-3	TRBV5-5	.	.
TGCGCCAGCAGCCAAGATGGACTAGCGGGCGCCGTCCCGCAGTATTTT	CASSQDGLAGAVPQYF	TRBJ2-3	TRBV4-3	TRBD2	.
TGTGCCAGCAGCAGAGTTGGGACAGGGCCTGGCTACACCTTC	CASSRVGTGPGYTF	TRBJ1-2	TRBV7-9	TRBD1	few
TGTGCCACCCGGACAGGGGTGAACACTGAAGCTTTCTTT	CATRTGVNTEAFF	TRBJ1-1	TRBV28	TRBD1	.
TGTGCCAGCAGTGAAACAGGGGCGCGGACCGGGGAGCTGTTTTTT	CASSETGARTGELFF	TRBJ2-2	TRBV6-1	TRBD1	.
TGTGCCAGTGCGGACAGGGATTCCTACGAGCAGTACTTC	CASADRDSYEQYF	TRBJ2-7	TRBV6-5	TRBD1	.
TGTGCCAGCAGTGACCAGTCAGTTCAGTACTTC	CASSDQSVQYF	TRBJ2-7	TRBV2	.	few
TGTGCCTGGAGGCCGACAGATTTTCATGAGCAGTTCTTC	CAWRPTDFHEQFF	TRBJ2-1	TRBV30	.	.
TGTGCCAGCAGCACGAACAGGGGAATCACTGAAGCTTTCTTT	CASSTNRGITEAFF	TRBJ1-1	TRBV13	TRBD1	.
TGTGCCAGCAGGCATACTAGCGGGGGACAGACCCAGTACTTC	CASRHTSGGQTQYF	TRBJ2-5	TRBV6-5	TRBD2	.
TGTGCCAGCAGCCAATTGAGGGCGGCAGGGGGGAGCACAGATACGCAGTATTTT	CASSQLRAAGGSTDTQYF	TRBJ2-3	TRBV14	.	.
TGTGCCAGCAGGCCGGGACAGGGATACGGAAAACTGTTTTTT	CASRPGQGYGKLFF	TRBJ1-4	TRBV6-6	TRBD1	once
TGTGCCAGCAGCGTAGGGCCAGGGGCGGAAGCTTTCTTT	CASSVGPGAEAFF	TRBJ1-1	TRBV9	.	.
TGTGCCAGTAGTATAGGAACCGGGACAGCTAGTTCTGGGGCCAACGTCCTGACTTTC	CASSIGTGTASSGANVLTF	TRBJ2-6	TRBV19	TRBD1	.
TGTGCCAGCAGCCAAGATCCTTCCCTCAAGACTTTCGGGGGAATAAATTCACCCCTCCACTTT	CASSQDPSLKTFGGINSPLHF	TRBJ1-6	TRBV4-2	.	.
TGTGCCAGCAGTCCAGGACAGTCTACAAGGAACATTCAGTACTTC	CASSPGQSTRNIQYF	TRBJ2-4	TRBV6-5	.	.
TGTGCCAGCAGCGTAGCTACTGACAGGGGAGGGCCTGAAGCTTTCTTT	CASSVATDRGGPEAFF	TRBJ1-1	TRBV9	TRBD1	.
TGTGCCAGCAGCTCGTCCCTTCGCGTAAGGACTAGCACAGATACGCAGTATTTT	CASSSSLRVRTSTDTQYF	TRBJ2-3	TRBV7-8	.	.
TGCGCCAGCCCGACCAGCGACAGGGCCAACACCGGGGAGCTGTTTTTT	CASPTSDRANTGELFF	TRBJ2-2	TRBV5-1	TRBD1	.
TGTGCCAGCTCACCCTACGAGCGTCCTGAAAAACTGTTTTTT	CASSPYERPEKLFF	TRBJ1-4	TRBV18	.	.
TGTGCCAGTATCCCCAGGGACAGGGGGTCCGAAAAACTGTTTTTT	CASIPRDRGSEKLFF	TRBJ1-4	TRBV19	TRBD1	.
TGTGCCAGCAGTGAATGGGGCAGCGCCCTGAGGGAGACCCAGTACTTC	CASSEWGSALRETQYF	TRBJ2-5	TRBV25-1	.	.
TGTGCCAGCAGATCAAGCAGGGGGAGCACAGATACGCAGTATTTT	CASRSSRGSTDTQYF	TRBJ2-3	TRBV7-2	TRBD1	.
TGTGCCAGCTCACTCTCTAACCAGGGCGCCTACGAGCAGTACTTC	CASSLSNQGAYEQYF	TRBJ2-7	TRBV18	.	.
TGTGCCAGTAGTATTAGAACGGGGGGAGGAGAGACCCAGTACTTC	CASSIRTGGGETQYF	TRBJ2-5	TRBV19	TRBD2	.
TGCGCCAGCAGCTTTGGGACTCCCGGTGCCCACGAGCAGTACTTC	CASSFGTPGAHEQYF	TRBJ2-7	TRBV5-1	.	.
TGTGCCAGCAGCGTAGCCAGCGAGAACACTGAAGCTTTCTTT	CASSVASENTEAFF	TRBJ1-1	TRBV9	.	few
TGTGCCAGCAGCATGACAGGGGTTGGTTACGAGCAGTACTTC	CASSMTGVGYEQYF	TRBJ2-7	TRBV9	TRBD1	.
TGTGCCAGCAGCCCGATGACAATCTACGAGCAGTACTTC	CASSPMTIYEQYF	TRBJ2-7	TRBV14	.	.
TGTGCCAGCAGCTTAGGACCGGGACTAGCGGAAGAGACCCAGTACTTC	CASSLGPGLAEETQYF	TRBJ2-5	TRBV7-2	TRBD2	.
TGTGCCAGTACCATTGGGACAGGGAGGCCTTACGCTTTCTTT	CASTIGTGRPYAFF	TRBJ1-1	TRBV19	TRBD1	.